The present T cell receptor beta chain was sequenced within a study of PD-1 blockade in classical Hodgkin lymphoma. The germline gives CDR1 LNHDA, CDR2 SQIVND (reference sequence). The CDR3 is 15 amino acids. The V gene lost 8 bases and the J gene lost 0 bases, with 14 bases spanning the gap. TCRdb's copy holds only in-frame clones and misses some; the assay was immunoSEQ multiplex PCR. The sample lists more than 40,000 clones; about 80% were seen once. This sample's time point: cycle 4 day 1 (C4D1), after less than 7 weeks of nivolumab. There was relapse after autologous stem cell transplantation in every patient, and there was variation in brentuximab vedotin exposure.

The gene calls are TRBV19 and TRBJ1-3, with D possibly being TRBD1 (6 bases). The receptor's source is a human donor with classical Hodgkin lymphoma. The material was peripheral blood mononuclear cells (PBMCs), obtained before the fourth cycle of nivolumab. In nucleotides, the CDR3 is TGTGCCAGTCAAGTGGGGGGCAACTCTGGAAACACCATATATTTT. This sequence encodes CASQVGGNSGNTIYF.